This T cell receptor (beta chain) was documented in a study of cytomegalovirus exposure and HLA in healthy donors. Study-wide results and caveats: There were 160 or so TCR beta chains listed as cytomegalovirus-associated. Most subjects had HLA-A and HLA-B alleles reportedly predicted accurately by TCR beta sequences.

A remark on this clone: Its target is not known.

Deletions cut 5 bases from V and 0 bases from J, with 7 bases between. Germline assignment: CDR1 SGHAT and CDR2 FQDESV (reference sequence). This CDR3 contains 13 residues. The PCR made use of 60 Vbeta and 13 Jbeta primers. Data came from immunoSEQ multiplex PCR; TCRdb stores just in-frame clones and leaves some out. Among about 140,000 clones listed, approximately 73% were seen once. Sequencing was done on a sample of PBMCs. The origin of this receptor is a woman aged 35 to 49 in good health and CMV-seronegative. The J gene is TRBJ1-1, the V gene TRBV11-1; D is uncertain. In nucleotides, the CDR3 is TGTGCCAGCAGCAGGAGACTGAACACTGAAGCTTTCTTT. Its protein is CASSRRLNTEAFF.